The 5 T cell receptor beta chains below all came from one sample that was sequenced in a study of T cell responses to AZD1222 COVID-19 vaccine. Assay: immunoSEQ multiplex PCR; the TCRdb copy retains only in-frame clones and omits some. The sample records about 130,000 clones, around 84% being singletons. This material consisted of peripheral blood, taken on day 0 of AZD1222 vaccination. Receptors originate from an adult in good health.

A few counts support this clone. The V call is TRBV5-4, the J call TRBJ2-1; a weak D match, TRBD2 (5 bases). Germline loops: CDR1 SGHNT, CDR2 YYREEE (reference sequence). V lost 4 bases to trimming and J lost 6 bases, with 14 bases between them. CDR3 length: 14 residues. CDR3 amino acids: CASSLTKNLNEQFF. CDR3 DNA sequence: TGTGCCAGCAGCCTGACTAAGAACCTCAATGAGCAGTTCTTC. Looking up the rest from reference TRBV5-4 and TRBJ2-1 gives the full variable domain: ETGVTQSPTHLIKTRGQQVTLRCSSQSGHNTVSWYQQALGQGPQFIFQYYREEENGRGNFPPRFSGLQFPNYSSELNVNALELDDSALYLCASSLTKNLNEQFFGPGTRLTVL.

V gene TRBV5-1 combines with J gene TRBJ1-4; D is unresolved. The CDR3 totals 15 residues. V was cut by 2 bases and J by 0 bases, with 8 bases left in between. Germline values: CDR1 SGHRS, CDR2 YFSETQ. Here the CDR3 reads CASSFSPTTNEKLFF. Written as DNA, the CDR3 is TGCGCCAGCAGCTTCTCCCCCACAACTAATGAAAAACTGTTTTTT.

The CDR3 DNA is TGTGCCAGCAGCGTAGAAGGTCAGACTGTGAATGAGCAGTTCTTC. Translation gives CASSVEGQTVNEQFF. The V call is TRBV9, the J call TRBJ2-1, with unresolved D. CDR3 length: 15 amino acids. With 0 bases removed from V and 7 bases from J, the gap between germline ends came to 14 bases. Germline CDR1 SGDLS, CDR2 YYNGEE.

The rearrangement uses TRBV29-1 and TRBJ2-1; D possibly matches TRBD1 or TRBD2 (6 bases each). Between the trimmed V and J ends, which lost 7 bases and 4 bases, there was a span of 14 bases. Germline lookup yields CDR1 SQVTM and CDR2 ANQGSEA. The CDR3 consists of 13 residues. The CDR3: CSAKQGLYNEQFF. In DNA, the CDR3 is TGCAGCGCCAAACAGGGACTGTACAATGAGCAGTTCTTC.

The V and J genes are TRBV6-5 and TRBJ2-3; D is undetermined. The ends were cut back, 5 bases at V and 1 base at J, with 10 bases in the middle. Looked up from germline, CDR1 is MNHEY and CDR2 is SVGAGI. The CDR3 totals 14 residues. CDR3 in DNA: TGTGCCAGCAGTCTCGCGGTCGGCACAGATACGCAGTATTTT. Encoded protein: CASSLAVGTDTQYF.